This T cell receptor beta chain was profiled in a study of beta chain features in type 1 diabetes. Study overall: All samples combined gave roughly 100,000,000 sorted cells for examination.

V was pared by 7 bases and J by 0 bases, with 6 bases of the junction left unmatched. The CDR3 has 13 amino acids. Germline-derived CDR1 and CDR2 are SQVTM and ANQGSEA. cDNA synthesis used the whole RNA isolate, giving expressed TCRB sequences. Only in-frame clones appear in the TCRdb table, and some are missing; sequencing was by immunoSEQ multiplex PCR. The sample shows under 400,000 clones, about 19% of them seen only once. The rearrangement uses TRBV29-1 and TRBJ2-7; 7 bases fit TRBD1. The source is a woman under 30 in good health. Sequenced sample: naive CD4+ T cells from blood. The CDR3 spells CSALRDSSYEQYF. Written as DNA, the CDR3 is TGCAGCGCCCTAAGGGACAGCTCCTACGAGCAGTACTTC.